These T cell receptor beta chains were read from a single sample in a study of cytomegalovirus exposure and HLA in healthy donors. Clones were sequenced by immunoSEQ multiplex PCR, and TCRdb holds only the in-frame ones, with some missing. The sample consists of approximately 120,000 clones, around 72% of them appearing once. What was sequenced was PBMCs. These receptors originate from a young man in good health and CMV-seronegative. CDR3s include the opening cysteine and the closing phenylalanine or tryptophan. Each record gives: CDR3 length, clone size, J gene, D gene, V gene, CDR3 protein, CDR3 DNA. A D gene is named only where the DNA matches it firmly. The size of a clone is reported for some rows only, either as once, few or many, or as a class for expanded clones.

len: 15
abundance: NA
j_gene: TRBJ2-1
d_gene: TRBD2
v_gene: TRBV28
CDR3aa: CASSELAGAYNEQFF
CDR3nt: TGTGCCAGCAGCGAACTAGCGGGGGCCTACAATGAGCAGTTCTTC

len: 24
abundance: NA
j_gene: TRBJ1-6
d_gene: TRBD1
v_gene: TRBV28
CDR3aa: CASSSPRSKGQGNLKSSYNSPLHF
CDR3nt: TGTGCCAGCAGTTCCCCACGCTCAAAAGGACAGGGAAACTTGAAGAGCTCCTATAATTCACCCCTCCACTTT

len: 17
abundance: NA
j_gene: TRBJ2-3
d_gene: TRBD2
v_gene: TRBV7-8
CDR3aa: CASSLERRGVGTDTQYF
CDR3nt: TGTGCCAGCAGCTTAGAACGGCGGGGGGTGGGAACAGATACGCAGTATTTT

len: 11
abundance: NA
j_gene: TRBJ2-7
d_gene: NA
v_gene: TRBV30
CDR3aa: CAWSANYGEYF
CDR3nt: TGTGCCTGGAGTGCTAACTACGGGGAGTACTTC

len: 15
abundance: NA
j_gene: TRBJ1-4
d_gene: TRBD1
v_gene: TRBV10-2
CDR3aa: CASSPSGTEGEKLFF
CDR3nt: TGCGCCAGCAGCCCATCCGGGACAGAGGGTGAAAAACTGTTTTTT

len: 15
abundance: NA
j_gene: TRBJ2-3
d_gene: TRBD2
v_gene: TRBV9
CDR3aa: CASSVTSGYTDTQYF
CDR3nt: TGTGCCAGCAGCGTGACTAGCGGCTACACAGATACGCAGTATTTT

len: 19
abundance: NA
j_gene: TRBJ2-7
d_gene: TRBD1
v_gene: TRBV10-3
CDR3aa: CAISDPAGTGTLVAYEQYF
CDR3nt: TGTGCCATCAGTGATCCGGCCGGGACAGGGACACTTGTAGCCTACGAGCAGTACTTC

len: 13
abundance: NA
j_gene: TRBJ2-5
d_gene: NA
v_gene: TRBV4-1
CDR3aa: CASAGGPQETQYF
CDR3nt: TGCGCCAGCGCCGGGGGGCCCCAAGAGACCCAGTACTTC

len: 15
abundance: NA
j_gene: TRBJ1-2
d_gene: TRBD1
v_gene: TRBV28
CDR3aa: CASSYGQGAMGGYTF
CDR3nt: TGTGCCAGCAGTTATGGGCAGGGGGCAATGGGTGGCTACACCTTC

len: 13
abundance: NA
j_gene: TRBJ1-5
d_gene: NA
v_gene: TRBV28
CDR3aa: CASSSLTRQPQHF
CDR3nt: TGTGCCAGCAGTTCGTTAACTAGGCAGCCCCAGCATTTT

len: 12
abundance: NA
j_gene: TRBJ2-7
d_gene: NA
v_gene: TRBV5-4
CDR3aa: CASSRDSYEQYF
CDR3nt: TGTGCCAGCAGCCGAGACAGTTACGAGCAGTACTTC

len: 16
abundance: NA
j_gene: TRBJ2-1
d_gene: TRBD1
v_gene: TRBV6-4
CDR3aa: CASSEQGVHLQNEQFF
CDR3nt: TGTGCCAGCAGTGAGCAGGGGGTTCATCTACAAAATGAGCAGTTCTTC

len: 13
abundance: NA
j_gene: TRBJ2-7
d_gene: TRBD1
v_gene: TRBV29-1
CDR3aa: CSVTGTGGLEQYF
CDR3nt: TGCAGCGTGACCGGGACAGGGGGACTCGAGCAGTACTTC

len: 16
abundance: NA
j_gene: TRBJ2-7
d_gene: TRBD1
v_gene: TRBV7-2
CDR3aa: CASSLPSWDSSYEQYF
CDR3nt: TGTGCCAGCAGCCTACCCTCCTGGGACAGTTCCTACGAGCAGTACTTC

len: 15
abundance: NA
j_gene: TRBJ1-2
d_gene: TRBD1
v_gene: TRBV2
CDR3aa: CASSEFRGQQDGYTF
CDR3nt: TGTGCCAGCAGTGAGTTCAGGGGGCAGCAAGATGGCTACACCTTC

len: 16
abundance: NA
j_gene: TRBJ2-7
d_gene: NA
v_gene: TRBV28
CDR3aa: CASSPWTPPGGREQYF
CDR3nt: TGTGCCAGCAGTCCGTGGACCCCCCCCGGAGGGCGCGAGCAGTACTTC

len: 12
abundance: NA
j_gene: TRBJ2-1
d_gene: NA
v_gene: TRBV19
CDR3aa: CASSDSYNEQFF
CDR3nt: TGTGCCAGTAGTGACTCATACAATGAGCAGTTCTTC

len: 15
abundance: NA
j_gene: TRBJ2-1
d_gene: TRBD2
v_gene: TRBV6-1
CDR3aa: CASSEWRGASNEQFF
CDR3nt: TGTGCCAGCAGTGAATGGCGGGGGGCGAGCAATGAGCAGTTCTTC

len: 15
abundance: NA
j_gene: TRBJ2-3
d_gene: TRBD2
v_gene: TRBV9
CDR3aa: CASSIIGGNADTQYF
CDR3nt: TGTGCCAGCAGCATAATCGGGGGGAACGCAGATACGCAGTATTTT

len: 16
abundance: NA
j_gene: TRBJ2-4
d_gene: NA
v_gene: TRBV28
CDR3aa: CASSSPTGKNGNIQYF
CDR3nt: TGTGCCAGCAGTTCCCCGACAGGAAAGAACGGGAACATTCAGTACTTC

len: 15
abundance: NA
j_gene: TRBJ2-7
d_gene: TRBD1
v_gene: TRBV6-1
CDR3aa: CASSTRPGQGHEQYF
CDR3nt: TGTGCCAGCAGTACCCGACCGGGACAGGGGCACGAGCAGTACTTC

len: 14
abundance: NA
j_gene: TRBJ2-3
d_gene: TRBD2
v_gene: TRBV9
CDR3aa: CASSGSGGAHTQYF
CDR3nt: TGTGCCAGCAGCGGTAGCGGGGGGGCTCATACGCAGTATTTT

len: 20
abundance: NA
j_gene: TRBJ2-3
d_gene: TRBD2
v_gene: TRBV28
CDR3aa: CASSRSAALTSGGGRDTQYF
CDR3nt: TGTGCCAGCAGCCGAAGCGCGGCCCTGACTAGCGGGGGGGGCCGGGATACGCAGTATTTT

len: 14
abundance: NA
j_gene: TRBJ2-7
d_gene: NA
v_gene: TRBV5-4
CDR3aa: CASSNTPLDYEQYF
CDR3nt: TGTGCCAGCAGCAACACCCCCCTAGACTACGAGCAGTACTTC

len: 15
abundance: NA
j_gene: TRBJ2-1
d_gene: TRBD1
v_gene: TRBV4-2
CDR3aa: CASSQIGTGGNEQFF
CDR3nt: TGTGCCAGCAGCCAGATCGGGACAGGGGGTAATGAGCAGTTCTTC

len: 16
abundance: NA
j_gene: TRBJ2-3
d_gene: TRBD2
v_gene: TRBV7-9
CDR3aa: CASSYGLAGPTDTQYF
CDR3nt: TGTGCCAGCAGCTACGGACTAGCGGGGCCCACAGATACGCAGTATTTT

len: 18
abundance: NA
j_gene: TRBJ2-1
d_gene: NA
v_gene: TRBV5-1
CDR3aa: CASSLDPMRGGTYNEQFF
CDR3nt: TGCGCCAGCAGCTTGGACCCCATGCGGGGTGGGACCTACAATGAGCAGTTCTTC

len: 15
abundance: NA
j_gene: TRBJ1-4
d_gene: NA
v_gene: TRBV19
CDR3aa: CASSPNRGAIEKLFF
CDR3nt: TGTGCCAGTAGCCCAAACCGGGGGGCAATAGAAAAACTGTTTTTT

len: 15
abundance: NA
j_gene: TRBJ2-2
d_gene: TRBD1
v_gene: TRBV5-1
CDR3aa: CASSSTGVGTGELFF
CDR3nt: TGCGCCAGCAGCTCGACAGGGGTGGGGACCGGGGAGCTGTTTTTT

len: 13
abundance: once
j_gene: TRBJ2-2
d_gene: NA
v_gene: TRBV30
CDR3aa: CAWSVSGTGELFF
CDR3nt: TGTGCCTGGAGTGTATCAGGGACCGGGGAGCTGTTTTTT

len: 16
abundance: NA
j_gene: TRBJ2-7
d_gene: TRBD2
v_gene: TRBV7-9
CDR3aa: CSSSRGGGGKSYEQYF
CDR3nt: TGTTCCAGCAGCCGGGGCGGCGGGGGGAAGTCCTACGAGCAGTACTTC

len: 15
abundance: NA
j_gene: TRBJ1-3
d_gene: NA
v_gene: TRBV5-1
CDR3aa: CASSPEGSSGNTIYF
CDR3nt: TGCGCCAGCAGCCCGGAGGGCAGCTCTGGAAACACCATATATTTT

len: 15
abundance: NA
j_gene: TRBJ2-1
d_gene: TRBD1
v_gene: TRBV7-3
CDR3aa: CASSLSHRGYNEQFF
CDR3nt: TGTGCCAGCAGCTTATCACACAGGGGTTACAATGAGCAGTTCTTC

len: 16
abundance: NA
j_gene: TRBJ1-1
d_gene: TRBD1
v_gene: TRBV9
CDR3aa: CASSVVVGTGSTEAFF
CDR3nt: TGTGCCAGCAGCGTAGTGGTTGGGACAGGGAGCACTGAAGCTTTCTTT

len: 14
abundance: NA
j_gene: TRBJ1-2
d_gene: TRBD1
v_gene: TRBV4-2
CDR3aa: CASSQGRDRAGYTF
CDR3nt: TGTGCCAGCAGCCAAGGTCGGGACAGGGCGGGCTACACCTTC

len: 19
abundance: NA
j_gene: TRBJ2-3
d_gene: TRBD2
v_gene: TRBV6-4
CDR3aa: CASSGFVGLAGGRADTQYF
CDR3nt: TGTGCCAGCAGTGGGTTTGTCGGACTAGCGGGGGGAAGGGCAGATACGCAGTATTTT

len: 16
abundance: NA
j_gene: TRBJ1-5
d_gene: NA
v_gene: TRBV21-1
CDR3aa: CASSPDGAGSNQPQHF
CDR3nt: TGTGCCAGCAGCCCGGATGGGGCAGGTAGCAATCAGCCCCAGCATTTT

len: 13
abundance: NA
j_gene: TRBJ1-3
d_gene: NA
v_gene: TRBV2
CDR3aa: CASSTGKGNTIYF
CDR3nt: TGTGCCAGCAGCACAGGGAAAGGAAACACCATATATTTT

len: 12
abundance: few
j_gene: TRBJ2-7
d_gene: NA
v_gene: TRBV28
CDR3aa: CASISSMKEQYF
CDR3nt: TGTGCCAGCATTAGTTCTATGAAAGAGCAGTACTTC

len: 13
abundance: NA
j_gene: TRBJ2-2
d_gene: NA
v_gene: TRBV11-2
CDR3aa: CASSLDFTGELFF
CDR3nt: TGTGCCAGCAGCTTAGACTTCACCGGGGAGCTGTTTTTT

len: 12
abundance: NA
j_gene: TRBJ1-2
d_gene: NA
v_gene: TRBV19
CDR3aa: CASSLIGGNYTF
CDR3nt: TGTGCCAGTAGTCTAATAGGAGGGAACTACACCTTC

len: 13
abundance: NA
j_gene: TRBJ1-1
d_gene: NA
v_gene: TRBV25-1
CDR3aa: CASSASMNTEAFF
CDR3nt: TGTGCCAGCAGTGCCTCTATGAACACTGAAGCTTTCTTT

len: 14
abundance: few
j_gene: TRBJ2-5
d_gene: TRBD2
v_gene: TRBV7-9
CDR3aa: CATSEEAGVETQYF
CDR3nt: TGTGCCACTTCCGAAGAAGCGGGGGTAGAGACCCAGTACTTC

len: 17
abundance: many
j_gene: TRBJ2-1
d_gene: TRBD2
v_gene: TRBV5-4
CDR3aa: CASSPHTASGGATEQFF
CDR3nt: TGTGCCAGCAGCCCCCATACGGCTAGCGGGGGGGCCACTGAGCAGTTCTTC

len: 13
abundance: few
j_gene: TRBJ1-1
d_gene: NA
v_gene: TRBV21-1
CDR3aa: CASMQRRNTEAFF
CDR3nt: TGTGCCAGCATGCAGAGGAGGAACACTGAAGCTTTCTTT

len: 11
abundance: NA
j_gene: TRBJ2-1
d_gene: NA
v_gene: TRBV7-2
CDR3aa: CASSLGPKSFF
CDR3nt: TGTGCCAGCAGCTTAGGGCCCAAATCGTTCTTC

len: 15
abundance: NA
j_gene: TRBJ2-7
d_gene: TRBD1
v_gene: TRBV15
CDR3aa: CATRPGQMNSYEQYF
CDR3nt: TGTGCCACCAGACCGGGACAGATGAATTCCTACGAGCAGTACTTC

len: 14
abundance: NA
j_gene: TRBJ2-7
d_gene: TRBD1
v_gene: TRBV5-1
CDR3aa: CASSPDRGAYEQYF
CDR3nt: TGCGCCAGCAGCCCGGACAGGGGAGCCTACGAGCAGTACTTC

len: 12
abundance: NA
j_gene: TRBJ2-3
d_gene: NA
v_gene: TRBV11-1
CDR3aa: CASSPSRDTQYF
CDR3nt: TGTGCCAGCAGCCCTTCGAGAGATACGCAGTATTTT

len: 14
abundance: NA
j_gene: TRBJ2-5
d_gene: TRBD2
v_gene: TRBV7-3
CDR3aa: CASSLTGGQETQYF
CDR3nt: TGTGCCAGCAGCCTGACGGGGGGACAAGAGACCCAGTACTTC

len: 15
abundance: NA
j_gene: TRBJ1-5
d_gene: TRBD1
v_gene: TRBV7-2
CDR3aa: CASSPRTGHSQPQHF
CDR3nt: TGTGCCAGCAGCCCTAGGACAGGGCATTCTCAGCCCCAGCATTTT